The T cell receptor beta chain described here comes from a study of shared clonotypes between healthy human individuals. Study conclusions and caveats: On the whole, naive subsets had larger estimated richness than memory subsets had.

Deep level was the assay's run setting. The assay was immunoSEQ multiplex PCR, and TCRdb's table has in-frame clones only and misses some. The table records some 2.1 million clones, around 93% of them present only once. The CDR3 runs to 15 residues. Between the trimmed V and J ends, which lost 0 bases and 4 bases, there was a span of 9 bases. Germline assignment: CDR1 MNHEY and CDR2 SMNVEV (reference sequence). A word on this clone: Its antigen remains unidentified.

CD45RO-negative cells were positively selected for CCR7, leaving out terminally differentiated effector memory CD45RA+ cells. The chain links TRBV27 to TRBJ1-4; no definite D call. Sample: naive CD8+ T cells from PBMCs. The receptor comes from a man aged 18 to 29 in good health. Some clones in this sample may be carry-over from other donors' samples. The CDR3 nucleotides are TGTGCCAGCAGTTTATCTCCAGGCCTTAATGAAAAACTGTTTTTT. As protein: CASSLSPGLNEKLFF.